A selection of T cell receptor beta chains follows, all from one sample in a study of beta chain features in type 1 diabetes. Only in-frame clones appear in the TCRdb table, and some are missing; sequencing was by immunoSEQ multiplex PCR. Of about 180,000 clones listed, 6.5% to 8.5% are singletons. Sequenced material: central memory CD4+ T cells from blood. These receptors came from a man between 18 and 35 years old with type 1 diabetes. CDR3s include the opening cysteine and the closing phenylalanine or tryptophan. The order of the fields is clone size, J gene, D gene, V gene, CDR3 protein, CDR3 DNA. The D gene is left open where the match is weak. Not all rows give a size; the values are once, few, many and, for expanded clones, a class.

>.|TRBJ2-5|TRBD2|TRBV5-1
CASSGGSGGAETQYF
TGCGCCAGCAGCGGAGGTAGCGGGGGGGCCGAGACCCAGTACTTC
>.|TRBJ2-1|TRBD2|TRBV2
CASSGTRAAEQFF
TGTGCCAGCAGTGGGACTAGAGCGGCTGAGCAGTTCTTC
>.|TRBJ1-2|.|TRBV5-6
CASSTTPNYGYTF
TGTGCCAGCAGCACGACACCCAACTATGGCTACACCTTC
>.|TRBJ2-5|.|TRBV9
CASSVDQGETQYF
TGTGCCAGCAGCGTAGACCAGGGGGAGACCCAGTACTTC
>few|TRBJ1-1|TRBD1|TRBV30
CAWRGDRRNTEAFF
TGTGCCTGGAGGGGGGACAGGCGAAACACTGAAGCTTTCTTT
>few|TRBJ2-5|.|TRBV27
CASSPRARETQYF
TGTGCCAGCAGTCCCCGTGCGAGGGAGACCCAGTACTTC
>few|TRBJ2-2|TRBD2|TRBV10-3
CAIRGTSGNTGELFF
TGTGCCATCAGAGGGACTAGCGGGAACACCGGGGAGCTGTTTTTT
>few|TRBJ2-3|.|TRBV18
CASSPAGMVTDTQYF
TGTGCCAGCTCACCTGCGGGAATGGTGACAGATACGCAGTATTTT
>many|TRBJ2-3|.|TRBV7-2
CASSLDGNTDTQYF
TGTGCCAGCAGCTTAGACGGGAACACAGATACGCAGTATTTT
>.|TRBJ2-1|TRBD1|TRBV5-1
CASSPGQGAVYNEQFF
TGCGCCAGCAGCCCAGGACAGGGGGCGGTATATAATGAGCAGTTCTTC
>few|TRBJ2-7|.|TRBV18
CASSALQGSYEQYF
TGTGCCAGCTCAGCTTTACAGGGCTCCTACGAGCAGTACTTC
>.|TRBJ1-2|.|TRBV2
CASSEERFGYGYTF
TGTGCCAGCAGTGAAGAGAGGTTCGGCTATGGCTACACCTTC
>few|TRBJ2-1|.|TRBV7-2
CASSLARTSHEQFF
TGTGCCAGCAGCTTAGCCCGTACTAGCCATGAGCAGTTCTTC
>.|TRBJ2-3|.|TRBV27
CASPYLRDTQYF
TGTGCCAGCCCATACCTTAGAGATACGCAGTATTTT
>few|TRBJ2-7|TRBD1|TRBV11-2
CASSRDRGRSWAYEQYF
TGTGCCAGCAGCCGGGACAGGGGGCGGTCATGGGCGTACGAGCAGTACTTC
>many|TRBJ2-1|TRBD1|TRBV28
CASSLQGNEQFF
TGTGCCAGCAGTCTACAGGGGAATGAGCAGTTCTTC
>.|TRBJ1-5|TRBD1|TRBV9
CASSPHYRGPLKPNQPQHF
TGTGCCAGCAGCCCCCACTACAGGGGCCCTCTGAAACCCAATCAGCCCCAGCATTTT
>.|TRBJ1-2|.|TRBV7-2
CASSSGTFSRGYGYTF
TGTGCCAGCAGCTCGGGGACATTTTCTAGAGGCTATGGCTACACCTTC
>.|TRBJ2-7|.|TRBV6-6
CASSYGFGNTYEQYF
TGTGCCAGCAGTTACGGTTTCGGGAATACCTACGAGCAGTACTTC
>few|TRBJ1-6|.|TRBV4-3
CASSQVQRSSYNSPLHF
TGCGCCAGCAGCCAAGTTCAGCGGAGCTCCTATAATTCACCCCTCCACTTT
>few|TRBJ2-3|TRBD2|TRBV29-1
CSALPLAGADTQYF
TGCAGCGCCCTACCCCTAGCGGGAGCAGATACGCAGTATTTT
>.|TRBJ2-6|.|TRBV18
CASSPGTPFSGANVLTF
TGTGCCAGCTCCCCTGGGACTCCGTTCTCTGGGGCCAACGTCCTGACTTTC
>few|TRBJ2-7|TRBD1|TRBV7-2
CASSTAGTGAHEQYF
TGTGCCAGCAGCACAGCCGGGACAGGGGCCCACGAGCAGTACTTC
>.|TRBJ2-1|TRBD1|TRBV2
CASRQGPNNEQFF
TGTGCCAGCCGACAGGGGCCGAACAATGAGCAGTTCTTC
>few|TRBJ2-7|.|TRBV11-2
CASSLVLARVYEQYF
TGTGCCAGCAGCTTAGTACTAGCTCGCGTCTACGAGCAGTACTTC
>.|TRBJ2-2|TRBD1|TRBV30
CAWSGTGNTGELFF
TGTGCCTGGAGCGGGACAGGGAACACCGGGGAGCTGTTTTTT
>few|TRBJ2-7|TRBD1|TRBV9
CASSPRTGGTYEQYF
TGTGCCAGCAGCCCACGGACAGGGGGGACCTACGAGCAGTACTTC
>many|TRBJ1-2|TRBD1|TRBV7-2
CASSASTGDYGYTF
TGTGCCAGCAGCGCCTCGACAGGGGACTATGGCTACACCTTC
>.|TRBJ1-5|.|TRBV15
CATSRDIGGGQPQHF
TGTGCCACCAGCAGAGATATAGGGGGGGGTCAGCCCCAGCATTTT
>.|TRBJ1-3|.|TRBV5-6
CASSPTVGSGGNTIYF
TGTGCCAGCAGCCCGACGGTCGGGTCGGGTGGAAACACCATATATTTT